The rows below give T cell receptor beta chains drawn from one sample of a study of tumor-infiltrating lymphocytes in primary liver carcinoma. TCRdb reprocessed the multiplex PCR reads with MiXCR, giving one entry per CDR3 protein. This table holds tens of thousands of distinct CDR3 sequences, almost 80% found once. The sample comprised liver tumor tissue from sampling region 4. The receptors derive from a woman aged 25 to 45 with primary liver carcinoma and hepatitis B virus infection. Both conserved end residues are trimmed from each CDR3. The D gene is left open where the match is weak. Size is omitted from some rows. Given values are once, few, many or a class for expanded clones.

V,D,J,size,CDR3
TRBV7-9,TRBD2,TRBJ2-3,NA,ASGLRVAGGITDTQY
TRBV30,NA,TRBJ2-5,few,PWKVLGAALGIQH
TRBV29-1,NA,TRBJ2-5,NA,SVGSSARETQC
TRBV10-2,NA,TRBJ2-1,once,ATQSIRLERGDEQF
TRBV6-1,NA,TRBJ1-1,few,ASSGWGTEAF
TRBV4-3,TRBD2,TRBJ2-2,few,ASSVVAGGPRSNTGELF
TRBV4-3,TRBD2,TRBJ2-7,few,ASSQAVTGGLISYERY
TRBV5-1,NA,TRBJ2-1,NA,ARSLKAEGYEQF
TRBV11-2,TRBD1,TRBJ1-1,NA,ASSAMDRGRKRWINTEAF
TRBV6-1,NA,TRBJ2-5,NA,ASSWIGAIQETQY
TRBV6-2/TRBV6-3,TRBD2,TRBJ2-7,NA,VSSQLAGGLYEEY
TRBV29-1,NA,TRBJ2-7,NA,SLESSSYEQY
TRBV12-3/TRBV12-4,NA,TRBJ2-5,once,ASSTSSGSEEAQY
TRBV12-3/TRBV12-4,NA,TRBJ1-5,NA,ASSRFDTGTDQPQH
TRBV10-3,NA,TRBJ2-1,NA,AISPMATWDEQF
TRBV5-4,NA,TRBJ2-3,NA,ARSVDGHPPPTDRRY
TRBV5-5,NA,TRBJ2-7,large,ASSFEQTIYEQY
TRBV11-2,NA,TRBJ2-1,many,ASSLGGTYNEQF
TRBV11-1,NA,TRBJ2-1,NA,ASSLELVGEVDNEQF
TRBV6-5,NA,TRBJ1-1,NA,ASSYWGSRRGTEVF
TRBV4-1,NA,TRBJ2-1,medium-sized,ASSRLVGSHEQF
TRBV6-1,NA,TRBJ1-2,NA,ASSERFLVIKSNYDYT
TRBV7-8,NA,TRBJ1-2,NA,ASSLAWGLANYGYT
TRBV30,NA,TRBJ1-5,NA,ARSPGAGGPQH
TRBV7-8,NA,TRBJ1-4,NA,ARSLKYESSGKLF
TRBV2,TRBD2,TRBJ2-3,many,ASASGTASTDTQY
TRBV4-3,NA,TRBJ2-7,NA,ASNQAVTGDHISYEQY
TRBV11-2,NA,TRBJ2-3,NA,ASSSKDFSTDTQY
TRBV4-2,TRBD2,TRBJ2-7,NA,ASSQASGSSYEQY
TRBV6-5,NA,TRBJ2-2,NA,ASSPRTWFIWELF
TRBV2,TRBD1,TRBJ2-3,once,DSRDGQGVRGLHFDMQY
TRBV20-1,NA,TRBJ1-1,many,SAREGGTEAF
TRBV11-2,NA,TRBJ2-5,NA,ASSSPVSWVAQY
TRBV6-5,NA,TRBJ2-2,NA,ASIPRTVFTGELF